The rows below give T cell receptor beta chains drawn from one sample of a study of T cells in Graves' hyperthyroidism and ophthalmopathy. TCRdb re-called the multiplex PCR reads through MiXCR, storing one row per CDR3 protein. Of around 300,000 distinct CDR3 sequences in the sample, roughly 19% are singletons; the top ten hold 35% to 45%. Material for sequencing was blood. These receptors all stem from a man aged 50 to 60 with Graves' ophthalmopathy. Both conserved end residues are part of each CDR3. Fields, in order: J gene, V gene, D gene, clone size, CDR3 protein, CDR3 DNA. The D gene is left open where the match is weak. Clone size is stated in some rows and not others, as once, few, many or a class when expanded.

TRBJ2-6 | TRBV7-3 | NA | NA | CASSVRSGSGANVLTF | TGTGCCAGCAGCGTGCGGTCCGGCTCTGGGGCCAACGTCCTGACTTTC
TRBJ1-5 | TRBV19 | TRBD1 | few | CASSIGAGGIVNQPQHF | TGTGCCAGTAGTATAGGAGCAGGGGGAATCGTGAATCAGCCCCAGCATTTT
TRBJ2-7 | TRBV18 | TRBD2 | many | CASSPGTSGLYEQYF | TGTGCCAGCTCACCCGGGACTAGCGGACTATACGAGCAGTACTTC
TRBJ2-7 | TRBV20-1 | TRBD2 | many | CSARVGAGGPTSYEQYF | TGCAGTGCTAGAGTTGGGGCGGGAGGGCCTACAAGCTACGAGCAGTACTTC
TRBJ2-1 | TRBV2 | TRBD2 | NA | CASSEGWAGGRSSYNEQFF | TGTGCCAGCAGTGAAGGTTGGGCGGGAGGGCGGAGCTCCTACAATGAGCAGTTCTTC
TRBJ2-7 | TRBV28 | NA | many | CASSFAWSSSYEQYF | TGTGCCAGCAGTTTCGCCTGGTCGAGCTCCTACGAGCAGTACTTC
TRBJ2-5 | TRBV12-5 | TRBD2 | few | CASGTLAGGRETQYF | TGTGCTAGTGGTACCCTAGCGGGAGGTCGGGAGACCCAGTACTTC
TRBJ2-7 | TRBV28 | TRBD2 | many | CASSSGLAESSYEQYF | TGTGCCAGCAGTTCGGGACTAGCGGAGAGCTCCTACGAGCAGTACTTC
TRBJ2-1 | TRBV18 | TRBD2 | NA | CASSPQREGSYNEQFF | TGTGCCAGCTCACCCCAGCGGGAGGGCTCCTACAATGAGCAGTTCTTC
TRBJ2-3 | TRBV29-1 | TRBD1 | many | CSVNLRGRDTQYF | TGCAGCGTTAATCTCAGGGGGAGAGATACGCAGTATTTT
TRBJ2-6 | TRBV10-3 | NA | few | CAISESVGRISGANVLTF | TGTGCCATCAGTGAGTCTGTAGGACGGATTTCTGGGGCCAACGTCCTGACTTTC
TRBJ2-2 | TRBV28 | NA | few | CASTDLRTKGGRGELFF | TGTGCCAGCACCGACCTCCGGACTAAAGGGGGAAGGGGGGAGCTGTTTTTT
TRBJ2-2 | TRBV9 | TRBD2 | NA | CASSATGTSAGELFF | TGTGCCAGCAGCGCCACCGGGACTAGTGCCGGGGAGCTGTTTTTT
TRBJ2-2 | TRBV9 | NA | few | CASSSHRVTNTGELFF | TGTGCCAGCAGCAGCCACAGGGTAACGAACACCGGGGAGCTGTTTTTT
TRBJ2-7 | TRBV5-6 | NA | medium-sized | CASSLWSSYEQYF | TGTGCCAGCAGCCTCTGGAGCTCCTACGAGCAGTACTTC